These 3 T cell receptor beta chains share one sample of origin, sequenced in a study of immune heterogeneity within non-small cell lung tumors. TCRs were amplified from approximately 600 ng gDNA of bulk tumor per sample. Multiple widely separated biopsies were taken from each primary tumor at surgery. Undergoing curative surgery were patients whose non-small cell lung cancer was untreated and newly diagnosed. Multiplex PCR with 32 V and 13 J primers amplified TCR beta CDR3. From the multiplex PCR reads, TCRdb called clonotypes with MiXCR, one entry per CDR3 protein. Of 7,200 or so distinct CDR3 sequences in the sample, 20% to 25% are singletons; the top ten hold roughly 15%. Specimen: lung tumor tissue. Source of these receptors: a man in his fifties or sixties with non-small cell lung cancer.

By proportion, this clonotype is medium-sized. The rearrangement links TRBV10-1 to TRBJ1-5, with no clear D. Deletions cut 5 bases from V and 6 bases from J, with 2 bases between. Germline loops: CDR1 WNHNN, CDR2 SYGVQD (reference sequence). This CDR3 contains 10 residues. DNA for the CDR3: TGCGCCAGCAGTTGTCAGCCCCAGCATTTT. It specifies CASSCQPQHF.

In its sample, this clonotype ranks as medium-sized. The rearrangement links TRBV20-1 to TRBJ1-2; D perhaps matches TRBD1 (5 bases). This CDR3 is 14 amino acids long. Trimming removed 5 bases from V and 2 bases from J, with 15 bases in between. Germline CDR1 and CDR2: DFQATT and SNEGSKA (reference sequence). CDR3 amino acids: CSADVGWGNYGYTF. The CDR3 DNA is TGCAGTGCTGACGTAGGGTGGGGGAACTATGGCTACACCTTC.

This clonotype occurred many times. CDR3 residues: CASSLGLVGGPRVSDTQYF. For the CDR3, the DNA is TGTGCCAGCAGCTTGGGACTTGTGGGGGGACCCCGTGTTTCGGATACGCAGTATTTT. The chain uses TRBV5-5 and TRBJ2-3, with D possibly being TRBD2 (6 bases). CDR1 SGHKS and CDR2 YYEKEE come from the germline V gene (reference sequence). V dropped 0 bases and J dropped 6 bases, with 26 bases sitting between them. The CDR3 loop spans 19 amino acids.